The 25 T cell receptor beta chains listed next were all sequenced from one sample in a study of identical twins. Each CDR3 protein gets one entry after TCRdb re-called the 5' RACE reads with MiXCR. The repertoire holds 430,000 or so distinct CDR3 sequences, with 20% to 30% as singletons. Separately, the same data were catalogued under a study of T cells expressing NK-cell markers.

The sample consisted of CD4+ T cells sorted from blood. These receptors were collected from a woman between 18 and 29 years old in good health.

The chain couples TRBV5-1 to TRBJ2-6; no clear D. Looked up from germline, CDR1 is SGHRS and CDR2 is YFSETQ. This CDR3 is 17 amino acids long. V lost 4 bases to trimming and J lost 5 bases, with 19 bases between them. The CDR3 coding sequence is TGCGCCAGCAGCGCGAAGGAAAGGACCCAGAGGGCCAACGTCCTGACTTTC. Protein product: CASSAKERTQRANVLTF.

The chain carries TRBV20-1 and TRBJ2-1; 9 bases match TRBD2. Trimming at V came to 3 bases and at J to 3 bases, leaving 3 bases not matched to a gene. Per the germline V gene, CDR1 is DFQATT and CDR2 is SNEGSKA (reference sequence). This CDR3 spans 14 amino acids. The CDR3 loop reads CSASVSGSYNEQFF. CDR3 in DNA: TGCAGTGCTAGCGTTAGCGGGAGCTACAATGAGCAGTTCTTC.

The rearrangement joins TRBV25-1 to TRBJ2-7, with 11 positions matching TRBD1. Trimming at V came to 8 bases and at J to 9 bases, leaving 9 bases not matched to a gene. Germline-derived CDR1 and CDR2 are MGHDK and SYGVNS. There are 13 residues in the CDR3. The CDR3 here is CASAGTGGGGQYF. DNA of the CDR3: TGTGCCAGCGCCGGGACAGGGGGTGGAGGGCAGTACTTC.

The CDR3 here is CASSQIGGTSGGSEQFF. CDR3 bases: TGTGCCAGCAGCCAAATTGGCGGGACTAGCGGGGGGAGTGAGCAGTTCTTC. The chain has TRBV3-1 and TRBJ2-1; 15 nucleotides line up with TRBD2. With V trimmed by 2 bases and J by 9 bases, 8 bases remained unmatched. The CDR3 extends over 17 amino acids. CDR1 and CDR2 (germline): LGHDT, YNNKEL (reference sequence).

This chain links TRBV10-3 with TRBJ2-7; 9 bases align to TRBD2. CDR1 is ENHRY and CDR2 is SYGVKD in the germline V gene. The V segment lost 6 bases and the J segment 0 bases; nucleotides outside the gene matches: 3. This CDR3 has 14 residues. The DNA for the CDR3 is TGTGCCATCAGGGGTAGCGGGAGCTCCTACGAGCAGTACTTC. Protein sequence: CAIRGSGSSYEQYF.

V is TRBV10-3 and J is TRBJ2-3; 10 bases line up with TRBD2. From germline, CDR1 is ENHRY and CDR2 SYGVKD. The CDR3 runs 17 residues. V lost 2 bases, J lost 6 bases, and 11 bases stayed unmatched. The CDR3 protein is CAISEPTRTSGSDTQYF. CDR3 in DNA: TGTGCCATCAGTGAGCCAACCAGGACTAGCGGTTCTGATACGCAGTATTTT.

V and J are TRBV25-1 and TRBJ2-1; a weak D match, TRBD1 (6 bases). CDR3 length: 16 residues. V was pared by 4 bases and J by 5 bases, with 18 bases between. Germline V lookup: CDR1 MGHDK, CDR2 SYGVNS. The CDR3 nucleotides are TGTGCCAGCAGTGCCGGATTAGAAACAGGGAACAATGAGCAGTTCTTC. Amino acid sequence: CASSAGLETGNNEQFF.

The chain carries TRBV5-6 and TRBJ2-5; D not resolved. Trimming left V 1 base short and J 5 bases short, with 9 bases between. CDR3 size: 13 residues. CDR1 is SGHDT and CDR2 is YYEEEE in the germline V gene. CDR3 DNA sequence: TGTGCCAGCAGCTTGTTGGTGGGGGAGACCCAGTACTTC. This codes for CASSLLVGETQYF.

Only a few counts were recorded for this clonotype. The chain joins TRBV20-1 to TRBJ2-1, with 14 bases identical to TRBD2. V trimming: 5 bases; J trimming: 8 bases; junction bases outside the gene matches: 11. The CDR3 is made up of 16 amino acids. Germline CDR1 and CDR2: DFQATT and SNEGSKA (reference sequence). This CDR3 reads CSARRPGLAGVDEQFF. The CDR3, as DNA: TGCAGTGCTCGCCGACCGGGACTAGCGGGAGTAGATGAGCAGTTCTTC.

The genes are TRBV11-2 and TRBJ1-2; D gene uncertain. This CDR3 comprises 15 residues. Germline CDR1 is SGHAT and CDR2 is FQNNGV. Trimming took off 5 bases at V and 4 bases at J, with 17 bases between the two ends. Here the CDR3 DNA reads TGTGCCAGCAGCACTATACGCGGGTCGAGCTATGGCTACACCTTC. Its protein product is CASSTIRGSSYGYTF.

This clonotype was detected only a few times. The gene calls are TRBV4-3 and TRBJ2-7, with a weak D call TRBD1 (5 bases). V was pared by 4 bases and J by 6 bases, with 19 bases between. Germline V gene sequence: CDR1 LGHNA, CDR2 YSLEER. The CDR3 consists of 15 residues. The CDR3: CASSLSSTERSEQYF. CDR3 sequence (DNA): TGCGCCAGCAGCCTCTCCTCGACAGAGCGTAGCGAGCAGTACTTC.

The chain is built from TRBV20-1 and TRBJ2-1, with TRBD2 as a possible D gene (5 bases). This CDR3 spans 15 amino acids. The V and J ends lost 0 bases and 0 bases respectively, with 9 bases between them. Germline V CDR1 and CDR2: DFQATT, SNEGSKA (reference sequence). This CDR3 reads CSARDFSVSYNEQFF. In DNA, the CDR3 is TGCAGTGCTAGAGATTTTAGCGTCTCCTACAATGAGCAGTTCTTC.

This clonotype has more than one count but fewer than ten. The chain links TRBV20-1 to TRBJ2-1, with no clear D. The CDR3 contains 12 residues. Between the trimmed V and J ends, which lost 0 bases and 10 bases, there was a span of 10 bases. CDR1 is DFQATT and CDR2 is SNEGSKA in the germline V gene (reference sequence). CDR3 in DNA: TGCAGTGCTAGAGATCCCCCCAGGGAGCAGTTCTTC. It is translated as CSARDPPREQFF.

This clonotype was detected a few times. The chain has TRBV7-7 and TRBJ2-5; D is possibly TRBD2 (6 bases). V lost 9 bases to trimming and J lost 5 bases, with 16 bases between them. The germline gives CDR1 SSHAT, CDR2 FNYEAQ (reference sequence). CDR3 size: 13 residues. CDR3 in amino acids: CARIRRARETQYF. For the CDR3, the DNA is TGTGCCAGGATTAGGAGGGCCAGGGAGACCCAGTACTTC.

The chain links TRBV20-1 to TRBJ2-3; 10 bases map to TRBD2. The CDR3 spans 17 residues. Germline-derived CDR1 and CDR2 are DFQATT and SNEGSKA (reference sequence). Trimming removed 0 bases from V and 5 bases from J; junction bases left unmatched: 11. In DNA, the CDR3 is TGCAGTGCTAGAGATCCGTTCGAGCGGGGGGGCATAGATACGCAGTATTTT. It specifies CSARDPFERGGIDTQYF.

The gene calls are TRBV5-6 and TRBJ1-2; TRBD1 matches 9 bases. Germline V CDR1 and CDR2: SGHDT, YYEEEE. This CDR3 contains 13 residues. The V gene end was trimmed by 2 bases and the J gene end by 7 bases; junction bases not matched to a gene: 3. CDR3 coding DNA: TGTGCCAGCAGCTTAGGGACAGGGACTGGCTACACCTTC. Translating it yields CASSLGTGTGYTF.

The chain employs TRBV7-9 and TRBJ2-7; the D is unclear. Germline CDR1 is SEHNR and CDR2 is FQNEAQ (reference sequence). The CDR3 loop spans 15 amino acids. Deletions cut 5 bases from V and 6 bases from J, with 20 bases between. The CDR3 nucleotides are TGTGCCAGCAGCCCCTCCTGGACGAAAATTGGCGAGCAGTACTTC. This encodes CASSPSWTKIGEQYF.

The V gene is TRBV12-3 or TRBV12-4, the J gene TRBJ2-6, with D maybe TRBD2 (6 bases). CDR3 length equals 16 residues. Trimming removed 3 bases from V and 0 bases from J, with 9 bases in between. CDR3 nucleotide sequence: TGTGCCAGCAGTTTTGCGGGGAACTCTGGGGCCAACGTCCTGACTTTC. Its protein product is CASSFAGNSGANVLTF.

V gene TRBV6-1 combines with J gene TRBJ2-1; 7 bases line up with TRBD2. Germline CDR1 reads MNHNS; CDR2 reads SASEGT. The CDR3 runs 15 residues. V lost 6 bases, J lost 2 bases, and 7 bases stayed unmatched. CDR3 nucleotides: TGTGCCAGCAGCCCCGCGGGAGTTGCCTACAATGAGCAGTTCTTC. Translation: CASSPAGVAYNEQFF.

This clonotype was counted many times. CDR3 sequence reads: CASSLPGTEKNIQYF. CDR3 DNA: TGCGCCAGCAGCTTGCCGGGGACTGAAAAAAACATTCAGTACTTC. This chain links TRBV5-1 with TRBJ2-4, with TRBD2 as a possible D gene (6 bases). Germline V lookup: CDR1 SGHRS, CDR2 YFSETQ. This CDR3 is 15 amino acids long. V was cut by 1 base and J by 4 bases, with 12 bases left in between.

V and J are TRBV5-1 and TRBJ2-3; 10 positions agree with TRBD1. The CDR3 has 14 residues. The germline gives CDR1 SGHRS, CDR2 YFSETQ. The J segment lost 5 bases and the V segment lost 4 bases, leaving 4 bases of the junction unmatched. CDR3 nucleotides: TGCGCCAGCAGCGACGGACAGGGGGTAGATACGCAGTATTTT. Its protein is CASSDGQGVDTQYF.

The rearrangement links TRBV29-1 to TRBJ2-6; D remains ambiguous. Between the trimmed V and J ends, which lost 3 bases and 0 bases, there was a span of 6 bases. The CDR3 length is 14 residues. Germline CDR1 reads SQVTM; CDR2 reads ANQGSEA. CDR3 region: CSVDHSSGANVLTF. DNA for the CDR3: TGCAGCGTTGACCACAGCTCTGGGGCCAACGTCCTGACTTTC.

This clonotype came up a few times. The rearrangement joins TRBV29-1 to TRBJ2-7; D is possibly TRBD2 (5 bases). The CDR3 has 11 amino acids. Germline V gene lookup returns CDR1 SQVTM and CDR2 ANQGSEA. V was trimmed by 4 bases and J by 2 bases, leaving 6 bases between them. This CDR3 reads CSVVGAYEQYF. The DNA of the CDR3 is TGCAGCGTTGTGGGAGCCTACGAGCAGTACTTC.

This chain connects TRBV3-1 to TRBJ2-7, with D unclear. Germline V lookup: CDR1 LGHDT, CDR2 YNNKEL (reference sequence). V lost 4 bases and J lost 6, with 13 bases in between. The CDR3 totals 13 residues. CDR3 residues: CASSPRLLSEQYF. The CDR3 bases are TGTGCCAGCAGCCCAAGGTTACTTAGCGAGCAGTACTTC.

The genes are TRBV11-2 and TRBJ2-1; TRBD1 aligns across 8 bases. V lost 4 bases and J lost 2; bases outside the gene matches: 4. The germline gives CDR1 SGHAT, CDR2 FQNNGV. The CDR3 is 15 amino acids. CDR3 amino acids: CASSYGQGTYNEQFF. DNA of the CDR3: TGTGCCAGCAGCTACGGACAGGGTACCTACAATGAGCAGTTCTTC.